The clone carrying this TCR beta chain was counted many times. Antigen specificity is unknown. Trimming shortened V by 1 base and J by 4 bases, and 10 bases separated the two germline ends. The CDR3 totals 14 residues. Germline-derived CDR1 and CDR2 are SEHNR and FQNEAQ (reference sequence). This specimen belongs to a study of T-cell reconstitution after alpha-beta-depleted transplantation in children. The study, taken as a whole, reports: Among T cells one year after transplant, newly produced cells accounted for most counts and diversity. Some patients owed their high day-60 TCRbeta diversity to surviving recipient T cells and thymic progenitors. As was reported, about two months after transplant, alpha-beta T cells came from several hundred expanded graft clones.

The authors prepared the TCRbeta library with unique molecular identifiers. TCRdb itself ran the PCR reads through MiXCR, one entry per CDR3 protein. The sample contains roughly 300,000 distinct CDR3 sequences, 9.5% to 13% of which appear only once. The sample here was peripheral blood, taken 180 days after TCRalphabeta/CD19-depleted stem cell transplant. The sequence was collected from a male patient aged 2-9 years who had a stem cell transplant for chronic granulomatous disease, so the T cells may come from the graft donor. The gene calls are TRBV7-9 and TRBJ1-1; D gene unclear. The CDR3 sequence: CASSLGWESTEAFF. The CDR3 region has the DNA TGTGCCAGCAGCTTAGGGTGGGAGTCCACTGAAGCTTTCTTT.